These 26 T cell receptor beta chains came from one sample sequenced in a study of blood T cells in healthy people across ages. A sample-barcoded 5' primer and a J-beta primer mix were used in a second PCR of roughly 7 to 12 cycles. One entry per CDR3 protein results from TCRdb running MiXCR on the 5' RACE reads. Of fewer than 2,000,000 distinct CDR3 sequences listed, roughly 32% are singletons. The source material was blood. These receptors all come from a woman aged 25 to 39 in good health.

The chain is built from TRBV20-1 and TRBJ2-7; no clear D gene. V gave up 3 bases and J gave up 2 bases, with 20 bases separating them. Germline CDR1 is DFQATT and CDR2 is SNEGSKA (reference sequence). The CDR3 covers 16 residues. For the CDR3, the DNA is TGCAGTGCTAGGTCTTACAGAGAGGAAACTACCTACGAGCAGTACTTC. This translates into CSARSYREETTYEQYF.

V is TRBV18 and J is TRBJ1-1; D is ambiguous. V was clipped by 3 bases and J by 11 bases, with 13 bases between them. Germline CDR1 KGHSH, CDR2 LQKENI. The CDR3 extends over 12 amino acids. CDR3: CASSPPINRAFF. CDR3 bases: TGTGCCAGCTCACCGCCCATAAATCGGGCTTTCTTT.

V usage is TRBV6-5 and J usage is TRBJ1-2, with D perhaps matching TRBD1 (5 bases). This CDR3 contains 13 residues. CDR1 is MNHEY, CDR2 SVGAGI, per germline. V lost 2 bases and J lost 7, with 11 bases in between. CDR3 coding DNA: TGTGCCAGCAGTTACGGGGCGGGAGGTGGCTACACCTTC. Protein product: CASSYGAGGGYTF.

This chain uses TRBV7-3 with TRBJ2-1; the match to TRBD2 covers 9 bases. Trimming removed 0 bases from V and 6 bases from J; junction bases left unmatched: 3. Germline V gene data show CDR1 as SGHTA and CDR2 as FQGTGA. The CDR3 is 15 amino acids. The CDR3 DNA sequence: TGTGCCAGCAGCTTAACAGCGGGAGGTCGCAATGAGCAGTTCTTC. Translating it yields CASSLTAGGRNEQFF.

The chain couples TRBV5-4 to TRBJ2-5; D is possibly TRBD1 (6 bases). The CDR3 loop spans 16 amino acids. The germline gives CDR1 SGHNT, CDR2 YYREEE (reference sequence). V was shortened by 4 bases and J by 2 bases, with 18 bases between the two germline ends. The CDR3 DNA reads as TGTGCCAGCAGCCCCTCCATAAGGGGGAGACAAGAGACCCAGTACTTC. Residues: CASSPSIRGRQETQYF.

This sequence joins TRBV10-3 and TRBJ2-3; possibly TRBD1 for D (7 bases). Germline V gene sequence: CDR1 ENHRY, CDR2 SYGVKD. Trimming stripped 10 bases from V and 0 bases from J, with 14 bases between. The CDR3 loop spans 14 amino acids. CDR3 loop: CATVPGGSTDTQYF. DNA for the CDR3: TGTGCCACCGTACCAGGGGGGAGCACAGATACGCAGTATTTT.

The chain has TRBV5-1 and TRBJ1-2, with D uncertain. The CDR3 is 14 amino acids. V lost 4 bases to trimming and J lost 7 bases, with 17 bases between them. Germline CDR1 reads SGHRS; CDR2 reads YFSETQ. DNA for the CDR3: TGCGCCAGCAGCCCTACCCTGACCCCCGGTGGCTACACCTTC. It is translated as CASSPTLTPGGYTF.

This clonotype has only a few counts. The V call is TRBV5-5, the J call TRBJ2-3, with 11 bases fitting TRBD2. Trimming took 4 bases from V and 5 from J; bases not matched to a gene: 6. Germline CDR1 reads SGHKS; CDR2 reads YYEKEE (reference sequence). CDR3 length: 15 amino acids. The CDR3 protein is CASSQLAGVGDTQYF. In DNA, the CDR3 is TGTGCCAGCAGCCAACTAGCGGGAGTTGGAGATACGCAGTATTTT. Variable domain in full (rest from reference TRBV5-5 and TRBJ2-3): DAGVTQSPTHLIKTRGQQVTLRCSPISGHKSVSWYQQVLGQGPQFIFQYYEKEERGRGNFPDRFSARQFPNYSSELNVNALLLGDSALYLCASSQLAGVGDTQYFGPGTRLTVL.

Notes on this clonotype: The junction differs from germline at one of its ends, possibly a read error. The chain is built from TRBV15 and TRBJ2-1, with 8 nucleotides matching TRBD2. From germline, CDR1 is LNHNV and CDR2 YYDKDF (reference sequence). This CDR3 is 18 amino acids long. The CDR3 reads CATSREAKAGAKYNERFF. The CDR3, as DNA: TGTGCCACCAGCAGAGAGGCAAAAGCGGGGGCCAAGTACAATGAGCGGTTCTTC. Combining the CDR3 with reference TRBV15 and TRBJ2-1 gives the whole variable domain DAMVIQNPRYQVTQFGKPVTLSCSQTLNHNVMYWYQQKSSQAPKLLFHYYDKDFNNEADTPDNFQSRRPNTSFCFLDIRSPGLGDTAMYLCATSREAKAGAKYNERFFGPGTRLTVL.

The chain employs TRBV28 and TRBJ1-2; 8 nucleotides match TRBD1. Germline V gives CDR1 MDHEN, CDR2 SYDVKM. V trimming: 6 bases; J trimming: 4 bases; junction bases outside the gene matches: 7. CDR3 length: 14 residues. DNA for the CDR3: TGTGCCAGCAGGAATAGGGACAGGCTCTATGGCTACACCTTC. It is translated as CASRNRDRLYGYTF.

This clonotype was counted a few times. In DNA form, the CDR3 reads TGTGCCAGCAGTCCCACGACTAGCGGGGGGGAGAATGAGCAGTTCTTC. Amino acids: CASSPTTSGGENEQFF. V and J are TRBV27 and TRBJ2-1; 14 nucleotides align to TRBD2. From germline, CDR1 is MNHEY and CDR2 SMNVEV (reference sequence). After removal of 5 bases from V and 7 bases from J, the junction contained 7 bases not matched to a gene. CDR3 length: 16 residues.

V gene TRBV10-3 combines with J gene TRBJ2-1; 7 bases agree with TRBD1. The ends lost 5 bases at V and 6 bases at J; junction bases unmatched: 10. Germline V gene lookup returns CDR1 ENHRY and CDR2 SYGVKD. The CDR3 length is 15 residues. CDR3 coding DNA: TGTGCCATCAGTAACAGGGGTCCCACTTCCAATGAGCAGTTCTTC. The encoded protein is CAISNRGPTSNEQFF.

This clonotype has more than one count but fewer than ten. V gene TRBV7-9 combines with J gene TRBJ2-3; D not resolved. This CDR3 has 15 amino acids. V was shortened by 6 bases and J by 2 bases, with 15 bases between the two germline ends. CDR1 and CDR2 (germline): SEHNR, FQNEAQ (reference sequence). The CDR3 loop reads CASSVWGSLTDTQYF. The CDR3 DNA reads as TGTGCCAGCAGTGTTTGGGGATCCCTCACAGATACGCAGTATTTT.

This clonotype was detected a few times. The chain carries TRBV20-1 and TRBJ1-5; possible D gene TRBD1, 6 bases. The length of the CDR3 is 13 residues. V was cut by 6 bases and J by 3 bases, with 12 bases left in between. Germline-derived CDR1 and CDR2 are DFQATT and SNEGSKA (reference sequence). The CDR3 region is CSAQGQPNQPQHF. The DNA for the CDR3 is TGCAGTGCCCAGGGGCAGCCCAATCAGCCCCAGCATTTT.

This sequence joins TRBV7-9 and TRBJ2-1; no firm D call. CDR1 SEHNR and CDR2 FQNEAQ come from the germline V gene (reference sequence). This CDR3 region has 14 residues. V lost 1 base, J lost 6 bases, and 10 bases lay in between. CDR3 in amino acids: CASSLEGKLNEQFF. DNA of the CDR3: TGTGCCAGCAGCTTAGAAGGGAAGCTCAATGAGCAGTTCTTC.

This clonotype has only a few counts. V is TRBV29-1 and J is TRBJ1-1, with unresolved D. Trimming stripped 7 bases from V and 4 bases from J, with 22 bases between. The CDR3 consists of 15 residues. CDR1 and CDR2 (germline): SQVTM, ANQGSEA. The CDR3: CSASLWAERLTEAFF. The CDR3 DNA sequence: TGCAGCGCAAGTTTGTGGGCCGAGCGCCTCACTGAAGCTTTCTTT.

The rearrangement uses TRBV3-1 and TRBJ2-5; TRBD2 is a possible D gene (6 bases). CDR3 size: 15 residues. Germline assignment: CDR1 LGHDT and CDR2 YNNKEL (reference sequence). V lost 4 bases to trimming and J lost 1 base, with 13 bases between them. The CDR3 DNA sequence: TGTGCCAGCAGCCTAAGGGGACTCATCCAAGAGACCCAGTACTTC. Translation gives CASSLRGLIQETQYF.

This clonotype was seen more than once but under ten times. CDR3 loop: CASSYGGNSGANVLTF. The DNA for the CDR3 is TGTGCCAGCAGTTACGGAGGTAACTCTGGGGCCAACGTCCTGACTTTC. This chain links TRBV6-5 with TRBJ2-6, with TRBD2 as a possible D gene (5 bases). Germline V gene data show CDR1 as MNHEY and CDR2 as SVGAGI. Trimming took 2 bases from V and 0 from J, leaving 8 bases between them. CDR3 length: 16 residues.

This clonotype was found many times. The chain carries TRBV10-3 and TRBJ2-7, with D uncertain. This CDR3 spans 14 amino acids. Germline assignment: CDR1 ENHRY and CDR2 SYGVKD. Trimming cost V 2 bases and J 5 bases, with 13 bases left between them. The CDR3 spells CAISEPPRSNEQYF. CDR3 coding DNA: TGTGCCATCAGTGAGCCCCCAAGGTCCAACGAGCAGTACTTC.

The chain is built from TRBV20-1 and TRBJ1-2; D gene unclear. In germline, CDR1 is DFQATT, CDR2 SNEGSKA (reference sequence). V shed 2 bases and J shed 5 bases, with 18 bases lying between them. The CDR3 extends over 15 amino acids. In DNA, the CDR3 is TGCAGTGCTAGACCTAGCTCGGGGAGCCAATATGGCTACACCTTC. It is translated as CSARPSSGSQYGYTF.

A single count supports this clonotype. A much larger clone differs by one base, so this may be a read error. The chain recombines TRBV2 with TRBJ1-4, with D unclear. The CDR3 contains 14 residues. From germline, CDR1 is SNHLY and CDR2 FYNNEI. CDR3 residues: CASSYRATNEILFF. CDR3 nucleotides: TGTGCCAGCAGTTACAGAGCAACTAATGAAATACTGTTTTTT.

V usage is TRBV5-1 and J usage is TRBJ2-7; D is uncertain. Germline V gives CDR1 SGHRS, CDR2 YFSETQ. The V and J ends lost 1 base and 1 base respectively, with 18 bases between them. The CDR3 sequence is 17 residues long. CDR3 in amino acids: CASSLKSHPYESYEQYF. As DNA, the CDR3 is TGCGCCAGCAGCTTGAAGTCCCATCCCTACGAATCCTACGAGCAGTACTTC.

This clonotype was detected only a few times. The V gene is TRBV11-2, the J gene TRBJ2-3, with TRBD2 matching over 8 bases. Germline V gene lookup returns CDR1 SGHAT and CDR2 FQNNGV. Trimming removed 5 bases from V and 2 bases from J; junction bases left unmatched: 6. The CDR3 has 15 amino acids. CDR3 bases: TGTGCCAGCAGCCCCCGGGGGGGAATCACAGATACGCAGTATTTT. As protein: CASSPRGGITDTQYF.

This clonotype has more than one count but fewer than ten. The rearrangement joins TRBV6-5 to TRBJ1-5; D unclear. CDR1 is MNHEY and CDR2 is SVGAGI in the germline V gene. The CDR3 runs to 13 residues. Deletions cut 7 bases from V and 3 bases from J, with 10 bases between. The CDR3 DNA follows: TGTGCCAGCACAGGCGGTCTCAATCAGCCCCAGCATTTT. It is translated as CASTGGLNQPQHF.

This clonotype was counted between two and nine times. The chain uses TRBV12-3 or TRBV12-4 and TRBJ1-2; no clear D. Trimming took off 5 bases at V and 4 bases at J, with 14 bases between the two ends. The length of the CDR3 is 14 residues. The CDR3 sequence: CASSHPPEPYGYTF. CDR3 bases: TGTGCCAGCAGTCACCCGCCAGAACCCTATGGCTACACCTTC.

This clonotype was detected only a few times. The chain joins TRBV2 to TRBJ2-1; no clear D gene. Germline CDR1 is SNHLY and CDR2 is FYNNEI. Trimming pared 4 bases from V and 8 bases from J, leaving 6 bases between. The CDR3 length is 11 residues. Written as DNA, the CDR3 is TGTGCCAGCAGTGTTAGCCATGAGCAGTTCTTC. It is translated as CASSVSHEQFF. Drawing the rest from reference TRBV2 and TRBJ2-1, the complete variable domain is EPEVTQTPSHQVTQMGQEVILRCVPISNHLYFYWYRQILGQKVEFLVSFYNNEISEKSEIFDDQFSVERPDGSNFTLKIRSTKLEDSAMYFCASSVSHEQFFGPGTRLTVL.